A selection of T cell receptor beta chains follows, all from one sample in a study of radiotherapy plus CTLA-4 blockade in lung cancer. Profiled with immunoSEQ multiplex PCR; TCRdb holds only in-frame clones, not every one. Here the sample spans around 80,000 clones, just under 75% being singletons. Sample: peripheral blood, taken from a patient treated with radiotherapy plus ipilimumab. The receptor set was obtained from a human donor with non-small cell lung cancer whose response to radiotherapy plus ipilimumab could not be evaluated. CDR3s include the opening cysteine and the closing phenylalanine or tryptophan. D genes are given only for firm matches. Part of the rows lack a size; the others show once, few, many or a class for expanded clones.

CASSLNWGRGKDTQYF,TGCGCCAGCAGTCTGAATTGGGGCAGGGGGAAAGATACGCAGTATTTT,TRBV23-1,-,TRBJ2-3,TRBD1
CAWSTEGLFGGYTF,TGTGCCTGGAGTACCGAGGGACTTTTCGGCGGCTACACCTTC,TRBV30,-,TRBJ1-2,-
CASCITSGGPYEQYF,TGTGCCAGCTGTATAACTAGCGGAGGCCCCTACGAGCAGTACTTC,TRBV6-1,-,TRBJ2-7,TRBD2
CASSADRDPGNYGYTF,TGCGCCAGCAGCGCGGACAGGGATCCCGGTAACTATGGCTACACCTTC,TRBV5-1,-,TRBJ1-2,TRBD1
CASTPRALYGYTF,TGTGCCAGTACCCCCAGGGCCCTGTATGGCTACACCTTC,TRBV19,few,TRBJ1-2,-
CASARTATNEKLFF,TGTGCCAGCGCCCGGACAGCAACTAATGAAAAACTGTTTTTT,TRBV7-2,few,TRBJ1-4,-
CASRSGQGGTEAFF,TGTGCCAGCCGCTCTGGACAGGGAGGTACTGAAGCTTTCTTT,TRBV27,-,TRBJ1-1,TRBD1
CASSETSGSSDTQYF,TGTGCCAGCAGCGAAACTAGCGGGTCTTCAGATACGCAGTATTTT,TRBV6-5,-,TRBJ2-3,TRBD2
CASRPDRRGNQPQHF,TGCGCCAGCAGGCCGGACAGGCGGGGCAATCAGCCCCAGCATTTT,TRBV5-1,-,TRBJ1-5,TRBD1
CASSFLQGPNEQYF,TGTGCCAGCAGCTTTCTACAGGGCCCCAACGAGCAGTACTTC,TRBV5-6,-,TRBJ2-7,-
CASSPGRGLNEQYF,TGCGCCAGCAGCCCCGGGAGGGGGTTGAACGAGCAGTACTTC,TRBV5-1,-,TRBJ2-7,TRBD2
CASSPVSGGETQYF,TGTGCCAGCAGCCCAGTGTCGGGGGGTGAGACCCAGTACTTC,TRBV7-9,-,TRBJ2-5,TRBD2
CAISPVPNTEAFF,TGTGCCATCAGTCCGGTGCCGAACACTGAAGCTTTCTTT,TRBV10-3,few,TRBJ1-1,-
CASSWGGAPDYGYTF,TGTGCCAGCAGCTGGGGGGGGGCGCCGGACTATGGCTACACCTTC,TRBV7-6,-,TRBJ1-2,-
CASSPDGGALGNTIYF,TGCGCCAGCAGCCCTGACGGGGGGGCTCTGGGAAACACCATATATTTT,TRBV5-1,-,TRBJ1-3,-
CATRTGISNQPQHF,TGTGCCACCCGGACAGGGATTAGCAATCAGCCCCAGCATTTT,TRBV6-1,-,TRBJ1-5,TRBD1
CASSFFLFRTGANEQFF,TGTGCCAGCAGTTTCTTTTTGTTCCGGACAGGGGCCAATGAGCAGTTCTTC,TRBV28,-,TRBJ2-1,TRBD1
CAWSYGGSVYEQYF,TGTGCCTGGAGTTACGGAGGGTCAGTCTACGAGCAGTACTTC,TRBV30,-,TRBJ2-7,-
CSATTENYGYTF,TGCAGCGCCACGACAGAGAACTATGGCTACACCTTC,TRBV29-1,-,TRBJ1-2,-
CASSLIGLSYNEQFF,TGTGCCAGCAGCCTCATTGGACTAAGCTACAATGAGCAGTTCTTC,TRBV27,-,TRBJ2-1,-
CASSEAGGRETGELFF,TGTGCCAGCAGTGAAGCGGGTGGACGGGAGACCGGGGAGCTGTTTTTT,TRBV2,few,TRBJ2-2,-
CASGLGGAFGEQYF,TGTGCTAGTGGTTTAGGGGGGGCGTTCGGCGAGCAGTACTTC,TRBV12-5,few,TRBJ2-7,-
CASSLQGAYEQYF,TGTGCCAGCAGTTTACAGGGGGCCTACGAGCAGTACTTC,TRBV6-1,-,TRBJ2-7,TRBD1
CASSFDRDKGETQYF,TGTGCCAGCAGCTTTGACAGGGATAAAGGAGAGACCCAGTACTTC,TRBV11-2,once,TRBJ2-5,TRBD1
CASSSFQGVGNEQFF,TGTGCCAGCAGTTCCTTCCAGGGGGTGGGCAATGAGCAGTTCTTC,TRBV28,once,TRBJ2-1,TRBD1
CSVEEDRGSYEQYF,TGCAGCGTTGAGGAGGACAGGGGGTCCTACGAGCAGTACTTC,TRBV29-1,-,TRBJ2-7,TRBD1
CASKETRTPEAFF,TGTGCCAGCAAAGAAACCCGGACACCGGAAGCTTTCTTT,TRBV28,once,TRBJ1-1,-
CASSHVSPWTSLLSEQYF,TGTGCCAGCAGCCACGTATCCCCTTGGACTAGCCTCCTATCCGAGCAGTACTTC,TRBV14,-,TRBJ2-7,TRBD2